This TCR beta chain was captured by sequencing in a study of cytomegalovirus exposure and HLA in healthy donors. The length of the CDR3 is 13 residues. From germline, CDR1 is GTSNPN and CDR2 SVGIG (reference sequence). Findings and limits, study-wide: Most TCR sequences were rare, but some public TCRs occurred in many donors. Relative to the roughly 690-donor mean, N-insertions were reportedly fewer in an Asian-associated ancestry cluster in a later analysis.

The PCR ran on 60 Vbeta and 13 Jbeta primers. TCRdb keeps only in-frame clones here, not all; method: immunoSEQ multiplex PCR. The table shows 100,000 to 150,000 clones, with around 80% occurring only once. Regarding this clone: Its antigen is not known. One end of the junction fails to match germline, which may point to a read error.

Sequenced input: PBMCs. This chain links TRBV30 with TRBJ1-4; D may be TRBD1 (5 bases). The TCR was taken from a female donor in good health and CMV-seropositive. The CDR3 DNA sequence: TGTGCCTGGAGTGAGGGGAATAATCAAAAACTGTTTTTT. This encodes CAWSEGNNQKLFF.